These 12 T cell receptor beta chains were sequenced from one sample in a study of blood T cell repertoires in COVID-19. Only in-frame clones appear in the TCRdb table, and some are missing; sequencing was by immunoSEQ multiplex PCR. The sample has around 110,000 clones; 83% are singletons. The sequenced sample consisted of peripheral blood. These receptors were taken from a man aged 25 to 40 with acute or convalescent COVID-19.

This chain uses TRBV5-1 with TRBJ1-6; D not certain. CDR1 is SGHRS, CDR2 YFSETQ, per germline. V gave up 0 bases and J gave up 10 bases, with 14 bases separating them. This CDR3 has 15 amino acids. The CDR3 DNA follows: TGCGCCAGCAGCTTGGCCCCCGGGGAGAGCTCACCCCTCCACTTT. Amino acids: CASSLAPGESSPLHF.

The V gene is TRBV30, the J gene TRBJ2-7, with D tentatively TRBD2 (6 bases). The germline CDR1 and CDR2 sequences are GTSNPN and SVGIG (reference sequence). V was pared by 6 bases and J by 2 bases, with 17 bases between. CDR3 length equals 14 residues. CDR3 region: CACYDPSEPYEQYV. The CDR3 coding sequence is TGTGCCTGTTACGATCCTAGCGAACCCTACGAGCAGTACGTC.

V usage is TRBV7-9 and J usage is TRBJ1-1; D remains unclear. V lost 4 bases to trimming and J lost 3 bases, with 21 bases between them. From germline, CDR1 is SEHNR and CDR2 FQNEAQ (reference sequence). The CDR3 is 17 amino acids. Here the CDR3 reads CASSSKRVRRADTEAFF. CDR3 coding DNA: TGTGCCAGCAGCTCCAAGAGGGTTAGGAGGGCAGACACTGAAGCTTTCTTT.

CDR3 bases: TGTGCCAGCAGCTTGGCGGGACAGGGTATGGGAGGCTACACCTTC. Its translation: CASSLAGQGMGGYTF. The V and J genes are TRBV5-8 and TRBJ1-2; TRBD1 aligns across 9 bases. Germline CDR1 reads SGHTS; CDR2 reads YDEGEE. The CDR3 contains 15 residues. The ends lost 0 bases at V and 8 bases at J; junction bases unmatched: 8.

This sequence joins TRBV19 and TRBJ2-6; TRBD1 matches 8 bases. Germline values: CDR1 LNHDA, CDR2 SQIVND (reference sequence). There are 17 residues in the CDR3. V shed 7 bases and J 0 bases; nucleotides not matched to a gene: 8. CDR3 residues: CASTPTGALSGANVLTF. CDR3 bases: TGTGCCAGTACCCCGACAGGGGCCCTCTCTGGGGCCAACGTCCTGACTTTC.

V usage is TRBV15 and J usage is TRBJ1-2; 12 bases agree with TRBD1. V was pared by 4 bases and J by 8 bases, with 8 bases of the junction left unmatched. Germline V gives CDR1 LNHNV, CDR2 YYDKDF (reference sequence). There are 15 residues in the CDR3. For the CDR3, the DNA is TGTGCCACCAGCACGTCGGGACAGGGGGCCGGAGGCTACACCTTC. Amino acid sequence: CATSTSGQGAGGYTF.

The genes are TRBV15 and TRBJ1-5; D perhaps matches TRBD1 (6 bases). The ends were cut back, 4 bases at V and 5 bases at J, with 12 bases in the middle. CDR3 length: 14 residues. The germline gives CDR1 LNHNV, CDR2 YYDKDF (reference sequence). CDR3 nucleotides: TGTGCCACCAGCAAGGGGGGGGGTTATCAGCCCCAGCATTTT. This codes for CATSKGGGYQPQHF.

This rearrangement joins TRBV3-1 (or the pseudogene TRBV3-2) to TRBJ2-3; possible D gene TRBD1, 5 bases. The CDR3 consists of 15 residues. Deletions cut 0 bases from V and 3 bases from J, with 10 bases between. Per germline, CDR1 LGHDT and CDR2 YNNKEL (reference sequence). As DNA, the CDR3 is TGTGCCAGCAGCCAAGAATTAGACAGAACAGATACGCAGTATTTT. Protein product: CASSQELDRTDTQYF.

The rearrangement uses TRBV9 and TRBJ2-2, with no clear D. V dropped 0 bases and J dropped 9 bases, with 9 bases sitting between them. The CDR3 contains 13 residues. Germline values: CDR1 SGDLS, CDR2 YYNGEE. This CDR3 reads CASSVDSKRELFF. The CDR3 DNA is TGTGCCAGCAGCGTAGATTCAAAAAGGGAGCTGTTTTTT.

The chain couples TRBV30 to TRBJ1-6, with D perhaps TRBD1 (5 bases). Germline values: CDR1 GTSNPN, CDR2 SVGIG (reference sequence). The ends were cut back, 4 bases at V and 9 bases at J, with 22 bases in the middle. The CDR3 runs to 16 residues. Here the CDR3 DNA reads TGTGCCTGGAAGGGACTGGCGATTCGGTCCGGTTCACCCCTCCACTTT. This sequence encodes CAWKGLAIRSGSPLHF.

This rearrangement joins TRBV29-1 to TRBJ2-5; the match to TRBD2 covers 11 bases. The V segment lost 7 bases and the J segment 4 bases; nucleotides outside the gene matches: 11. Germline V gives CDR1 SQVTM, CDR2 ANQGSEA. The length of the CDR3 is 15 residues. The CDR3 DNA reads TGCAGCGGTGGGGATGCCGGGACTAGCGGAGAGACCCAGTACTTC. It specifies CSGGDAGTSGETQYF.

A remark on this clone: Other DNA sequences in the same sample also yield this CDR3. The J gene is TRBJ1-6, the V gene TRBV9, with D tentatively TRBD1 (6 bases). The V gene lost 4 bases and the J gene lost 9 bases, with 14 bases spanning the gap. Germline CDR1 and CDR2: SGDLS and YYNGEE. The CDR3 length is 14 residues. DNA for the CDR3: TGTGCCAGCAGCCCCCGACAAGGGGGTTCACCCCTCCACTTT. Translating it yields CASSPRQGGSPLHF.